This is a list of T cell receptor beta chains from one sample in a study of chemoradiotherapy in HPV16-positive cancers. Profiled with immunoSEQ multiplex PCR; TCRdb holds only in-frame clones, not every one. The table has 9,500 to 15,000 clones, 85% to 90% seen once. The starting material was blood, obtained from a patient who underwent chemoradiotherapy. These receptors were collected from a human donor with HPV-associated anogenital cancer. Both conserved end residues are part of each CDR3. D genes are given only for firm matches. The size entry is marked missing in some rows and otherwise reads once, few, many or a size class.

d_call: -; j_call: TRBJ2-1; v_call: TRBV6-5; clone_size: -; cdr3_aa: CASSYTGLGNEQFF; cdr3_nt: TGTGCCAGCAGTTACACTGGGTTGGGCAATGAGCAGTTCTTC
d_call: -; j_call: TRBJ2-7; v_call: TRBV5-1; clone_size: -; cdr3_aa: CASSLLGLIPDEQYF; cdr3_nt: TGCGCCAGCAGCTTGCTGGGACTCATACCCGACGAGCAGTACTTC
d_call: -; j_call: TRBJ1-6; v_call: TRBV28; clone_size: -; cdr3_aa: CASSLWEQGNSPLHF; cdr3_nt: TGTGCCAGCAGTTTGTGGGAGCAAGGAAATTCACCCCTCCACTTT
d_call: -; j_call: TRBJ1-4; v_call: TRBV6-5; clone_size: once; cdr3_aa: CASSDTSTNEKLFF; cdr3_nt: TGTGCCAGCAGCGACACGTCAACTAATGAAAAACTGTTTTTT
d_call: -; j_call: TRBJ1-1; v_call: TRBV6-5; clone_size: few; cdr3_aa: CASTRKGRTEAFF; cdr3_nt: TGTGCCAGCACCCGAAAGGGCCGAACTGAAGCTTTCTTT
d_call: -; j_call: TRBJ2-7; v_call: TRBV4-3; clone_size: -; cdr3_aa: CASSPIGGEQYF; cdr3_nt: TGCGCCAGCAGCCCTATTGGGGGCGAGCAGTACTTC
d_call: TRBD2; j_call: TRBJ2-1; v_call: TRBV19; clone_size: once; cdr3_aa: CASSDSGDNEQFF; cdr3_nt: TGTGCCAGTAGTGATAGCGGGGACAATGAGCAGTTCTTC
d_call: -; j_call: TRBJ2-5; v_call: TRBV9; clone_size: -; cdr3_aa: CASSVDGLGETQYF; cdr3_nt: TGTGCCAGCAGCGTAGACGGCCTGGGGGAGACCCAGTACTTC
d_call: -; j_call: TRBJ2-7; v_call: TRBV21-1; clone_size: -; cdr3_aa: CASSKRVGGTKPPAEEQYF; cdr3_nt: TGTGCCAGCAGCAAAAGGGTGGGCGGGACTAAACCCCCCGCGGAAGAGCAGTACTTC
d_call: -; j_call: TRBJ1-5; v_call: TRBV5-8; clone_size: -; cdr3_aa: CASSWGGGSGNQPQHF; cdr3_nt: TGTGCCAGCAGCTGGGGAGGGGGTTCGGGCAATCAGCCCCAGCATTTT
d_call: TRBD1; j_call: TRBJ1-4; v_call: TRBV23-1; clone_size: -; cdr3_aa: CASSHMGTARATNEKLFF; cdr3_nt: TGCGCCAGCAGTCACATGGGGACAGCCAGGGCAACTAATGAAAAACTGTTTTTT
d_call: -; j_call: TRBJ2-3; v_call: TRBV5-1; clone_size: -; cdr3_aa: CASSLNPVTDTQYF; cdr3_nt: TGCGCCAGCAGCTTGAATCCCGTGACAGATACGCAGTATTTT
d_call: -; j_call: TRBJ1-2; v_call: TRBV19; clone_size: few; cdr3_aa: CASSIVGGTVYGYTF; cdr3_nt: TGTGCCAGTAGTATAGTCGGGGGAACTGTCTATGGCTACACCTTC
d_call: -; j_call: TRBJ1-2; v_call: TRBV30; clone_size: -; cdr3_aa: CAWSGMDTFLSYTF; cdr3_nt: TGTGCCTGGAGTGGAATGGACACCTTCTTGAGCTACACCTTC
d_call: -; j_call: TRBJ2-3; v_call: TRBV29-1; clone_size: -; cdr3_aa: CSVENTQEYTDTQYF; cdr3_nt: TGCAGCGTTGAAAATACCCAGGAATATACAGATACGCAGTATTTT
d_call: -; j_call: TRBJ1-2; v_call: TRBV7-2; clone_size: -; cdr3_aa: CASSPRTTLTF; cdr3_nt: TGTGCCAGCAGCCCCCGGACGACTCTCACCTTC
d_call: -; j_call: TRBJ1-5; v_call: TRBV4-1; clone_size: -; cdr3_aa: CASSQLDGSNQPQHF; cdr3_nt: TGCGCCAGCAGCCAATTGGACGGTAGCAATCAGCCCCAGCATTTT
d_call: TRBD1; j_call: TRBJ1-1; v_call: TRBV27; clone_size: -; cdr3_aa: CASSTRQGLWPTEAFF; cdr3_nt: TGTGCCAGCAGTACCCGACAGGGACTATGGCCCACTGAAGCTTTCTTT
d_call: TRBD2; j_call: TRBJ2-5; v_call: TRBV18; clone_size: -; cdr3_aa: CASSVASGNQETQYF; cdr3_nt: TGTGCCAGCTCAGTCGCTAGCGGTAACCAAGAGACCCAGTACTTC
d_call: -; j_call: TRBJ1-2; v_call: TRBV6-5; clone_size: -; cdr3_aa: CASTYDLVKGGYTF; cdr3_nt: TGTGCCAGCACCTACGACTTGGTAAAAGGTGGCTACACCTTC
d_call: -; j_call: TRBJ1-1; v_call: TRBV5-1; clone_size: -; cdr3_aa: CASSLVGGGTEAFF; cdr3_nt: TGCGCCAGCAGCTTGGTCGGGGGCGGGACTGAAGCTTTCTTT
d_call: -; j_call: TRBJ2-3; v_call: TRBV6-5; clone_size: -; cdr3_aa: CASSYSRLASTDTQYF; cdr3_nt: TGTGCCAGCAGTTACTCGAGACTGGCTAGCACAGATACGCAGTATTTT
d_call: -; j_call: TRBJ2-4; v_call: TRBV7-9; clone_size: -; cdr3_aa: CASSLEAGNSIQYF; cdr3_nt: TGTGCCAGCAGCTTAGAGGCAGGGAACTCCATTCAGTACTTC
d_call: -; j_call: TRBJ2-3; v_call: TRBV27; clone_size: once; cdr3_aa: CASSLKQGTDTQYF; cdr3_nt: TGTGCCAGCAGTCTAAAACAGGGAACAGATACGCAGTATTTT
d_call: TRBD1; j_call: TRBJ2-1; v_call: TRBV10-2; clone_size: -; cdr3_aa: CASSLDRGDNEQFF; cdr3_nt: TGCGCCAGCAGTTTAGACAGGGGGGACAATGAGCAGTTCTTC
d_call: -; j_call: TRBJ1-1; v_call: TRBV7-2; clone_size: -; cdr3_aa: CASSPGRGIAFF; cdr3_nt: TGTGCCAGCAGCCCAGGGCGGGGTATTGCTTTCTTT
d_call: -; j_call: TRBJ2-1; v_call: TRBV10-3; clone_size: -; cdr3_aa: CASGGDSDNEQFF; cdr3_nt: TGTGCCTCTGGGGGGGACAGTGACAATGAGCAGTTCTTC
d_call: -; j_call: TRBJ1-2; v_call: TRBV25-1; clone_size: -; cdr3_aa: CASSEFDGYTF; cdr3_nt: TGTGCCAGCAGTGAATTTGATGGCTACACCTTC
d_call: -; j_call: TRBJ2-5; v_call: TRBV7-9; clone_size: -; cdr3_aa: CASSSGQYQETQYF; cdr3_nt: TGTGCCAGCAGCTCCGGACAGTACCAAGAGACCCAGTACTTC
d_call: TRBD1; j_call: TRBJ1-1; v_call: TRBV19; clone_size: -; cdr3_aa: CASSAWTGGSTEAFF; cdr3_nt: TGTGCCAGTAGTGCATGGACAGGGGGCTCCACTGAAGCTTTCTTT
d_call: -; j_call: TRBJ2-7; v_call: TRBV15; clone_size: -; cdr3_aa: CATSRDRLAYEQYF; cdr3_nt: TGTGCCACCAGCAGAGACCGTTTGGCCTACGAGCAGTACTTC
d_call: -; j_call: TRBJ1-3; v_call: TRBV6-4; clone_size: -; cdr3_aa: CARQVAGNTIYF; cdr3_nt: TGTGCCAGACAGGTCGCGGGAAACACCATATATTTT
d_call: -; j_call: TRBJ2-1; v_call: TRBV28; clone_size: -; cdr3_aa: CASSLQFDEQFF; cdr3_nt: TGTGCCAGCAGTTTACAGTTCGATGAGCAGTTCTTC
d_call: -; j_call: TRBJ2-5; v_call: TRBV7-2; clone_size: -; cdr3_aa: CASSPQGIQETQYF; cdr3_nt: TGTGCCAGCAGCCCTCAGGGGATCCAAGAGACCCAGTACTTC
d_call: TRBD1; j_call: TRBJ1-1; v_call: TRBV19; clone_size: -; cdr3_aa: CASSIEGQMNTEAFF; cdr3_nt: TGTGCCAGTAGTATAGAGGGACAGATGAACACTGAAGCTTTCTTT
d_call: -; j_call: TRBJ1-4; v_call: TRBV6-6; clone_size: -; cdr3_aa: CASMGDGRLTNEKLFF; cdr3_nt: TGTGCCAGCATGGGGGACGGACGACTTACTAATGAAAAACTGTTTTTT
d_call: -; j_call: TRBJ1-1; v_call: TRBV7-9; clone_size: -; cdr3_aa: CASTNRNTEAFF; cdr3_nt: TGTGCCAGCACCAACAGGAACACTGAAGCTTTCTTT
d_call: TRBD2; j_call: TRBJ2-3; v_call: TRBV7-3; clone_size: -; cdr3_aa: CASSLRLGGGSTDTQYF; cdr3_nt: TGTGCCAGCAGCTTAAGATTGGGCGGGGGTAGCACAGATACGCAGTATTTT
d_call: -; j_call: TRBJ1-6; v_call: TRBV10-2; clone_size: -; cdr3_aa: CATAGDNNSPLHF; cdr3_nt: TGCGCCACGGCAGGGGATAACAATTCACCCCTCCACTTT
d_call: -; j_call: TRBJ1-1; v_call: TRBV5-5; clone_size: -; cdr3_aa: CASRLGGASTEAFF; cdr3_nt: TGTGCCAGCCGCTTGGGGGGCGCGAGCACTGAAGCTTTCTTT
d_call: -; j_call: TRBJ1-3; v_call: TRBV19; clone_size: -; cdr3_aa: CASSIMAGNTIYF; cdr3_nt: TGTGCCAGTAGTATCATGGCTGGAAACACCATATATTTT
d_call: -; j_call: TRBJ1-1; v_call: TRBV5-1; clone_size: -; cdr3_aa: CASSFAGGRNTEAFF; cdr3_nt: TGCGCCAGCAGCTTCGCGGGGGGGCGAAACACTGAAGCTTTCTTT
d_call: TRBD2; j_call: TRBJ2-5; v_call: TRBV4-1; clone_size: -; cdr3_aa: CASSQGAGGISETQYF; cdr3_nt: TGCGCCAGCAGCCAGGGAGCGGGGGGGATTAGTGAGACCCAGTACTTC
d_call: -; j_call: TRBJ1-1; v_call: TRBV6-1; clone_size: -; cdr3_aa: CASNHGGADTEAFF; cdr3_nt: TGTGCCAGCAATCATGGGGGGGCCGACACTGAAGCTTTCTTT
d_call: -; j_call: TRBJ2-5; v_call: TRBV2; clone_size: -; cdr3_aa: CASSDAPGKETQYF; cdr3_nt: TGTGCCAGCAGTGATGCGCCGGGAAAAGAGACCCAGTACTTC